The rows below give T cell receptor beta chains drawn from one sample of a study of blood T cell repertoires in COVID-19. Profiled with immunoSEQ multiplex PCR; TCRdb holds only in-frame clones, not every one. The table includes over 110,000 clones, 88% detected once. Sequenced sample: peripheral blood. These receptors were obtained from a man aged 70 or older with acute or convalescent COVID-19. Each CDR3 is given with its conserved first and last residue. Fields, in order: CDR3 protein, CDR3 DNA, clone size, D gene, J gene, V gene. The D gene is left open where the match is weak. Clone size, where shown, is once, few, many, or a class for clones that have expanded.

cdr3_aa: CATTGVGTGELFF
cdr3_nt: TGTGCCACCACAGGGGTCGGCACCGGGGAGCTGTTTTTT
clone_size: .
d_call: TRBD1
j_call: TRBJ2-2
v_call: TRBV6-5

cdr3_aa: CASRGGGGQPQHF
cdr3_nt: TGTGCCAGCAGGGGAGGGGGAGGTCAGCCCCAGCATTTT
clone_size: .
d_call: .
j_call: TRBJ1-5
v_call: TRBV12-3/TRBV12-4

cdr3_aa: CASSLDRGSGYTF
cdr3_nt: TGTGCCAGCAGCTTAGACAGGGGGAGTGGCTACACCTTC
clone_size: .
d_call: TRBD1
j_call: TRBJ1-2
v_call: TRBV5-4

cdr3_aa: CASSLDGMNTGELFF
cdr3_nt: TGTGCCAGCAGCTTGGACGGGATGAACACCGGGGAGCTGTTTTTT
clone_size: .
d_call: .
j_call: TRBJ2-2
v_call: TRBV5-4

cdr3_aa: CASSGRGRGTEAFF
cdr3_nt: TGTGCCAGCAGCGGCAGGGGGCGGGGTACTGAAGCTTTCTTT
clone_size: .
d_call: TRBD1
j_call: TRBJ1-1
v_call: TRBV5-6

cdr3_aa: CASSWGGQGSYEQYF
cdr3_nt: TGCGCCAGCAGCTGGGGGGGACAGGGGTCCTACGAGCAGTACTTC
clone_size: .
d_call: TRBD1
j_call: TRBJ2-7
v_call: TRBV5-1

cdr3_aa: CASSPQGLSTDTQYF
cdr3_nt: TGTGCCAGCAGTCCTCAGGGGTTAAGCACAGATACGCAGTATTTT
clone_size: once
d_call: .
j_call: TRBJ2-3
v_call: TRBV6-4

cdr3_aa: CASSQDDGDEQYF
cdr3_nt: TGCGCCAGCAGCCAAGATGACGGGGACGAGCAGTACTTC
clone_size: .
d_call: .
j_call: TRBJ2-7
v_call: TRBV4-1

cdr3_aa: CASSDLGLGNTIYF
cdr3_nt: TGTGCCAGCAGTGACCTGGGACTTGGAAACACCATATATTTT
clone_size: once
d_call: .
j_call: TRBJ1-3
v_call: TRBV6-1

cdr3_aa: CASSDFSGGFTGELFF
cdr3_nt: TGTGCCAGCAGCGATTTCAGCGGGGGGTTCACCGGGGAGCTGTTTTTT
clone_size: once
d_call: TRBD2
j_call: TRBJ2-2
v_call: TRBV7-2

cdr3_aa: CASSGGRGGEKLFF
cdr3_nt: TGCGCCAGCAGCGGCGGCAGGGGCGGCGAAAAACTGTTTTTT
clone_size: .
d_call: .
j_call: TRBJ1-4
v_call: TRBV5-1

cdr3_aa: CASSSLRGAEAFF
cdr3_nt: TGTGCCAGCAGTTCACTCAGGGGCGCTGAAGCTTTCTTT
clone_size: .
d_call: .
j_call: TRBJ1-1
v_call: TRBV6-4

cdr3_aa: CATAGRYEQYF
cdr3_nt: TGTGCCACCGCGGGTCGCTACGAGCAGTACTTC
clone_size: few
d_call: .
j_call: TRBJ2-7
v_call: TRBV6-6

cdr3_aa: CASSELTGVNTEAFF
cdr3_nt: TGTGCCAGCAGTGAGCTGACAGGGGTTAACACTGAAGCTTTCTTT
clone_size: .
d_call: TRBD1
j_call: TRBJ1-1
v_call: TRBV6-1

cdr3_aa: CASSLGDPWDTQETQYF
cdr3_nt: TGTGCCAGCAGCTTAGGCGACCCGTGGGACACGCAAGAGACCCAGTACTTC
clone_size: .
d_call: .
j_call: TRBJ2-5
v_call: TRBV11-3

cdr3_aa: CASLESGGPPYEQYF
cdr3_nt: TGTGCCAGCCTTGAGAGCGGGGGGCCGCCCTACGAGCAGTACTTC
clone_size: .
d_call: TRBD2
j_call: TRBJ2-7
v_call: TRBV28

cdr3_aa: CASSHWVAGPADYGYTF
cdr3_nt: TGTGCCAGCAGCCACTGGGTGGCGGGCCCTGCGGACTATGGCTACACCTTC
clone_size: .
d_call: .
j_call: TRBJ1-2
v_call: TRBV3-1/TRBV3-2

cdr3_aa: CASSYNRVSGNTIYF
cdr3_nt: TGTGCCAGCAGCTATAACAGGGTCTCTGGAAACACCATATATTTT
clone_size: few
d_call: .
j_call: TRBJ1-3
v_call: TRBV6-5

cdr3_aa: CASSAQGMSSYNEQFF
cdr3_nt: TGTGCCAGCAGTGCACAGGGGATGAGCTCCTACAATGAGCAGTTCTTC
clone_size: once
d_call: TRBD1
j_call: TRBJ2-1
v_call: TRBV2

cdr3_aa: CASRDYSTPLHF
cdr3_nt: TGTGCCAGCAGGGACTATTCCACACCCCTCCACTTT
clone_size: .
d_call: .
j_call: TRBJ1-6
v_call: TRBV28

cdr3_aa: CASSLNPSGNYNEQFF
cdr3_nt: TGCGCCAGCAGCTTGAATCCTAGCGGCAACTACAATGAGCAGTTCTTC
clone_size: .
d_call: TRBD2
j_call: TRBJ2-1
v_call: TRBV5-1

cdr3_aa: CASSLETGGVGYGYTF
cdr3_nt: TGCGCCAGCAGCTTGGAGACAGGGGGAGTAGGCTATGGCTACACCTTC
clone_size: once
d_call: TRBD1
j_call: TRBJ1-2
v_call: TRBV5-1

cdr3_aa: CASSRKGLEAFF
cdr3_nt: TGTGCCAGCAGCCGGAAAGGACTTGAAGCTTTCTTT
clone_size: .
d_call: .
j_call: TRBJ1-1
v_call: TRBV7-9

cdr3_aa: CASSQDLATSVTYEQYF
cdr3_nt: TGTGCCAGCAGCCAAGATCTTGCGACTAGCGTAACCTACGAGCAGTACTTC
clone_size: few
d_call: TRBD2
j_call: TRBJ2-7
v_call: TRBV4-2

cdr3_aa: CASSLGQAQNTGELFF
cdr3_nt: TGTGCCAGCAGCCTGGGACAGGCCCAAAACACCGGGGAGCTGTTTTTT
clone_size: .
d_call: TRBD1
j_call: TRBJ2-2
v_call: TRBV7-8

cdr3_aa: CASSRTGDGNTIYF
cdr3_nt: TGTGCCAGCAGTCGGACAGGGGATGGAAACACCATATATTTT
clone_size: .
d_call: TRBD1
j_call: TRBJ1-3
v_call: TRBV6-5

cdr3_aa: CASSYSYRGLNTEAFF
cdr3_nt: TGTGCCAGCAGTTATTCCTACAGGGGCTTGAACACTGAAGCTTTCTTT
clone_size: .
d_call: TRBD1
j_call: TRBJ1-1
v_call: TRBV6-5

cdr3_aa: CASSGVGLATQETQYF
cdr3_nt: TGTGCCAGCAGCGGAGTAGGACTAGCAACGCAAGAGACCCAGTACTTC
clone_size: .
d_call: TRBD2
j_call: TRBJ2-5
v_call: TRBV7-6

cdr3_aa: CASSPVGGATSYEQYF
cdr3_nt: TGTGCCAGCAGCCCGGTAGGGGGGGCGACCTCCTACGAGCAGTACTTC
clone_size: .
d_call: .
j_call: TRBJ2-7
v_call: TRBV7-6

cdr3_aa: CASSSRVQGQGQNTEAFF
cdr3_nt: TGTGCCAGCAGCTCCCGCGTACAAGGACAGGGACAGAACACTGAAGCTTTCTTT
clone_size: .
d_call: TRBD1
j_call: TRBJ1-1
v_call: TRBV7-8

cdr3_aa: CASSLRGGSEQYF
cdr3_nt: TGTGCCAGCAGTTTAAGGGGGGGTTCCGAGCAGTACTTC
clone_size: .
d_call: .
j_call: TRBJ2-7
v_call: TRBV12-3/TRBV12-4

cdr3_aa: CASSARLAGADTQYF
cdr3_nt: TGTGCCAGCAGTGCCAGACTAGCGGGAGCTGATACGCAGTATTTT
clone_size: .
d_call: TRBD2
j_call: TRBJ2-3
v_call: TRBV28

cdr3_aa: CASSLYRDRREAPGELFF
cdr3_nt: TGTGCCAGCAGTTTATACCGGGACAGGAGAGAAGCCCCCGGGGAGCTGTTTTTT
clone_size: many
d_call: TRBD1
j_call: TRBJ2-2
v_call: TRBV27

cdr3_aa: CASSFQGAREQYF
cdr3_nt: TGCGCCAGCAGCTTCCAGGGGGCGCGGGAGCAGTACTTC
clone_size: .
d_call: TRBD1
j_call: TRBJ2-7
v_call: TRBV5-1

cdr3_aa: CASSQEGGSYEQYF
cdr3_nt: TGTGCCAGCAGCCAAGAGGGCGGGAGCTACGAGCAGTACTTC
clone_size: .
d_call: TRBD2
j_call: TRBJ2-7
v_call: TRBV3-1/TRBV3-2

cdr3_aa: CASSSGLAGVSSYNEQFF
cdr3_nt: TGTGCCAGCAGTTCGGGACTAGCGGGGGTTAGCTCCTACAATGAGCAGTTCTTC
clone_size: .
d_call: TRBD2
j_call: TRBJ2-1
v_call: TRBV27

cdr3_aa: CASSLESRSNLTF
cdr3_nt: TGTGCCAGCAGCTTGGAGTCAAGAAGCAATCTAACCTTC
clone_size: .
d_call: .
j_call: TRBJ1-2
v_call: TRBV7-2

cdr3_aa: CASSLRRQTYGYTF
cdr3_nt: TGTGCCAGCAGCTTACGGAGGCAGACCTATGGCTACACCTTC
clone_size: .
d_call: .
j_call: TRBJ1-2
v_call: TRBV7-2

cdr3_aa: CASSYERERHEQYF
cdr3_nt: TGTGCCAGCAGCTACGAGCGGGAGAGGCACGAGCAGTACTTC
clone_size: .
d_call: TRBD2
j_call: TRBJ2-7
v_call: TRBV5-5

cdr3_aa: CASSQVEENTEAFF
cdr3_nt: TGTGCCAGCAGCCAAGTGGAGGAGAACACTGAAGCTTTCTTT
clone_size: few
d_call: .
j_call: TRBJ1-1
v_call: TRBV4-2

cdr3_aa: CASSAQGAVTRNTIYF
cdr3_nt: TGTGCCAGCTCCGCACAGGGGGCTGTTACAAGAAACACCATATATTTT
clone_size: .
d_call: TRBD1
j_call: TRBJ1-3
v_call: TRBV11-2

cdr3_aa: CAIKRHELDTEAFF
cdr3_nt: TGTGCCATCAAAAGACACGAACTGGACACTGAAGCTTTCTTT
clone_size: .
d_call: .
j_call: TRBJ1-1
v_call: TRBV10-3

cdr3_aa: CASRDRGSQPQHF
cdr3_nt: TGTGCCAGCAGGGACAGGGGCTCTCAGCCCCAGCATTTT
clone_size: .
d_call: TRBD1
j_call: TRBJ1-5
v_call: TRBV6-5

cdr3_aa: CATSRDMGQRLTQYF
cdr3_nt: TGTGCCACCAGCAGAGATATGGGGCAGAGACTTACGCAGTATTTT
clone_size: .
d_call: .
j_call: TRBJ2-3
v_call: TRBV15

cdr3_aa: CASRIQGGPSRNQPQHF
cdr3_nt: TGTGCCAGCAGGATACAGGGTGGACCCTCGCGCAATCAGCCCCAGCATTTT
clone_size: few
d_call: .
j_call: TRBJ1-5
v_call: TRBV5-6

cdr3_aa: CASRVGQTGELFF
cdr3_nt: TGTGCCAGCAGAGTCGGACAGACCGGGGAGCTGTTTTTT
clone_size: few
d_call: .
j_call: TRBJ2-2
v_call: TRBV2

cdr3_aa: CASSFTGGKDEKLFF
cdr3_nt: TGCGCCAGCAGCTTTACAGGGGGCAAGGATGAAAAACTGTTTTTT
clone_size: once
d_call: TRBD1
j_call: TRBJ1-4
v_call: TRBV5-1

cdr3_aa: CASIFPRGQGAEAFF
cdr3_nt: TGTGCCAGCATATTTCCCCGAGGACAGGGGGCTGAAGCTTTCTTT
clone_size: .
d_call: TRBD1
j_call: TRBJ1-1
v_call: TRBV28

cdr3_aa: CASSLGGSSNEKLFF
cdr3_nt: TGTGCCAGCAGCTTAGGCGGCAGTAGTAATGAAAAACTGTTTTTT
clone_size: .
d_call: .
j_call: TRBJ1-4
v_call: TRBV7-6

cdr3_aa: CASSFPGQGSGTQYF
cdr3_nt: TGTGCCAGCAGTTTCCCTGGACAGGGGTCAGGGACCCAGTACTTC
clone_size: .
d_call: TRBD1
j_call: TRBJ2-5
v_call: TRBV28

cdr3_aa: CASSLEQGSSPLHF
cdr3_nt: TGTGCCAGCAGCTTGGAACAGGGAAGTTCACCCCTCCACTTT
clone_size: .
d_call: .
j_call: TRBJ1-6
v_call: TRBV7-2

cdr3_aa: CASSLGESGTLVSPLHF
cdr3_nt: TGTGCCAGCAGCCTCGGAGAAAGCGGGACATTAGTATCACCCCTCCACTTT
clone_size: once
d_call: .
j_call: TRBJ1-6
v_call: TRBV7-9

cdr3_aa: CASSRDRASTDTQYF
cdr3_nt: TGTGCCAGCAGCCGGGACAGGGCTAGCACAGATACGCAGTATTTT
clone_size: .
d_call: TRBD1
j_call: TRBJ2-3
v_call: TRBV6-4

cdr3_aa: CATSDSGISGELFF
cdr3_nt: TGTGCCACCAGTGATTCAGGGATCTCCGGGGAGCTGTTTTTT
clone_size: medium-sized
d_call: .
j_call: TRBJ2-2
v_call: TRBV24-1